This T cell receptor (beta chain) was sequenced for a study of neoadjuvant anti-PD-1 for oral cavity cancer. Study at large: Patients without progression received a fourth nivolumab dose around day 43, then surgical resection on days 50-56. The study, taken as a whole, reports: Pretreatment Treg/Th17 ratio correlated inversely with post-treatment tumor clonality.

Germline values: CDR1 MNHNS, CDR2 SASEGT. There are 14 residues in the CDR3. The V gene end was trimmed by 6 bases and the J gene end by 7 bases; junction bases not matched to a gene: 9. TCRdb's copy holds only in-frame clones and misses some; the assay was immunoSEQ multiplex PCR. Of 55,000 to 75,000 clones listed, 86% are singletons. Remarks on this clone: Its antigen is unknown.

Time point indicated: after neoadjuvant nivolumab, at surgical resection. These oral cavity squamous cell carcinomas were HPV-negative and locally advanced. Analysis of PBMCs was direct, with no culture step. The TCR comes from a person between 40 and 80 years old with oral cavity squamous cell carcinoma. The V call is TRBV6-1, the J call TRBJ2-7; 10 bases align to TRBD1. The sample here was PBMCs, taken after nivolumab (anti-PD-1) treatment. Here the CDR3 reads CASRLGTGVGEQYF. CDR3 nucleotide sequence: TGTGCCAGCAGACTCGGGACAGGGGTCGGAGAGCAGTACTTC.